These 8 T cell receptor beta chains share one sample of origin, sequenced in a study of CD8+CD57+ T cells in acquired aplastic anemia (dated by TCRdb to the late 2010s). Reads for this sample came from an Illumina HiSeq 2000. TCR beta VDJ combination and CDR3 sequence profiling used genomic DNA as the template. TCRdb reprocessing: public reads trimmed at Q25 with fastp, clones called with MiXCR, in-frame beta chains kept. One record per CDR3 amino acid sequence lists the most common genes and DNA. Within this sample are about 180,000 distinct CDR3 sequences, with around 50% of them counted one time only. Over 10% of the sample is held by the ten biggest clonotypes. Patients chosen for sequencing had shown expansion of CD8+CD57+ cells by flow cytometry. The material sequenced was sorted CD4+, CD8+, or CD8+CD57+ T cells (not recorded which) from PBMCs. Receptor source: a human donor with aplastic anemia.

This clonotype was picked up a small number of times. This chain links TRBV5-1 with TRBJ2-7, with 11 bases matching TRBD2. CDR3 length: 17 amino acids. V was pared by 7 bases and J by 4 bases, with 16 bases of the junction left unmatched. Germline CDR1 reads SGHRS; CDR2 reads YFSETQ. CDR3 in DNA: TGCGCCAGCGCCCTTAGCGGGAGGGCCGAAAATAAGTACGAGCAGTACTTC. Translated, it gives CASALSGRAENKYEQYF.

The V call is TRBV10-3, the J call TRBJ2-3; TRBD2 matches 8 bases. The CDR3 extends over 13 amino acids. With V trimmed by 10 bases and J by 7 bases, 10 bases remained unmatched. Germline V CDR1 and CDR2: ENHRY, SYGVKD. The CDR3 reads CATKRESPNTQYF. In nucleotides, the CDR3 is TGTGCCACCAAGCGGGAGAGTCCCAATACGCAGTATTTT.

The V call is TRBV24-1, the J call TRBJ2-1, with TRBD1 matching over 10 bases. V gave up 3 bases and J gave up 5 bases; unmatched junction bases: 3. The CDR3 covers 15 residues. Germline CDR1 and CDR2: KGHDR and SFDVKD. CDR3 amino acids: CATSDRGQGNNEQFF. DNA of the CDR3: TGTGCCACCAGTGATCGGGGACAGGGGAACAATGAGCAGTTCTTC.

Notes on this clonotype: A much bigger clone sits one base away, suggesting this may be a read error. V gene TRBV5-4 combines with J gene TRBJ1-6; TRBD1 matches at 9 bases. The CDR3 sequence is 18 residues long. The V and J ends lost 3 bases and 0 bases, in that order; junction bases with no gene match: 7. Germline V CDR1 and CDR2: SGHNT, YYREEE (reference sequence). CDR3 nucleotide sequence: TGTGCCAGCAGCTGGGGGGGACAGGGAGGCTCCTATAATTCACCCCTCCACTTT. This sequence encodes CASSWGGQGGSYNSPLHF.

This clonotype has at least ten counts. The genes are TRBV4-1 and TRBJ1-1; D uncertain. The CDR3 covers 15 residues. Trimming took 1 base from V and 0 from J, leaving 9 bases between them. Germline V lookup: CDR1 MGHRA, CDR2 YSYEKL. In DNA form, the CDR3 reads TGCGCCAGCAGCCAAGTCATAGACTTGAACACTGAAGCTTTCTTT. Encoded protein: CASSQVIDLNTEAFF.

The rearrangement links TRBV7-3 to TRBJ2-1; 7 nucleotides align to TRBD1. The CDR3 consists of 14 residues. With V trimmed by 5 bases and J by 6 bases, 7 bases remained unmatched. CDR1 SGHTA and CDR2 FQGTGA come from the germline V gene. The CDR3 protein is CASSDLTGSNEQFF. In DNA, the CDR3 is TGTGCCAGCAGCGATCTGACAGGGTCCAATGAGCAGTTCTTC.

With regard to this clonotype: A single base separates this from a much larger clone, so it may be a read error. Given the absence of the conserved phenylalanine or tryptophan at the CDR3 end, a read error is likely. This chain links TRBV5-6 with TRBJ1-2; the match to TRBD1 covers 7 bases. CDR1 is SGHDT and CDR2 is YYEEEE in the germline V gene. The CDR3 length is 13 residues. With 2 bases clipped from V and 3 bases from J, the junction kept 1 base outside the gene matches. CDR3 nucleotide sequence: TGTGCCAGCAGCTTTACAGGGGACTATGGCTACACCTCC. It translates to CASSFTGDYGYTS.

This chain uses TRBV4-2 with TRBJ2-2; TRBD1 is a possible D gene (5 bases). The germline V gene has CDR1 LGHNA and CDR2 YNFKEQ. Trimming took off 0 bases at V and 7 bases at J, with 21 bases between the two ends. The CDR3 totals 18 residues. The CDR3 DNA reads TGTGCCAGCAGCCAAGATACGCAGGGAAGATTTTTAAGCGGGGAGCTGTTTTTT. Protein product: CASSQDTQGRFLSGELFF.